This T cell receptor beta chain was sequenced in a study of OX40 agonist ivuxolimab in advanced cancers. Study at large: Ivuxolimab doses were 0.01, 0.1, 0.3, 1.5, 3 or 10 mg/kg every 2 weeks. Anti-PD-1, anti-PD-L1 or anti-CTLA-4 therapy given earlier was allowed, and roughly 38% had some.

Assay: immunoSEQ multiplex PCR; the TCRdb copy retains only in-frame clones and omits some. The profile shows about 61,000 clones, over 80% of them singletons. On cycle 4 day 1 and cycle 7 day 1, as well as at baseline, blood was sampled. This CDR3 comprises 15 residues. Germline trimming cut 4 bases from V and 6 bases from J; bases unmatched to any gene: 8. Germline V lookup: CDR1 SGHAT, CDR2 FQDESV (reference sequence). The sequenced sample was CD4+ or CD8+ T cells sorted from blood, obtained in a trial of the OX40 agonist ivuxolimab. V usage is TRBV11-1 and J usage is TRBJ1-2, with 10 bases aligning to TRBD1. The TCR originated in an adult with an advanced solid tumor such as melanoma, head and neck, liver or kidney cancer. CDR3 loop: CASSSDRGRPDGYTF. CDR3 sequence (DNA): TGTGCCAGCAGCTCAGACAGGGGGCGCCCGGATGGCTACACCTTC.